The text below deals with one T cell receptor beta chain. Its antigen is still unknown. This record belongs to a study of T cells in Graves' hyperthyroidism and ophthalmopathy. Study-wide findings and caveats: Onset of ophthalmopathy came a median 6.5 months after the model predicted it. Most clonotypes expanded in thyroid above 0.001 were likewise present in blood. Separating ophthalmopathy from stable hyperthyroidism was achieved by a 13 V-J model.

10 ml fresh peripheral blood yielded the PBMCs. The V gene end was trimmed by 5 bases and the J gene end by 0 bases; junction bases not matched to a gene: 5. CDR1 is MGHDK, CDR2 SYGVNS, per germline. The CDR3 consists of 17 residues. What was amplified from RNA transcripts were TCR beta CDR3 regions. First-round RT-PCR of the TCR CDR3 relied on the HTBI primer set. Using its own MiXCR run on the multiplex PCR reads, TCRdb lists one record per CDR3 protein. The table includes around 500,000 distinct CDR3 sequences, approximately 14% detected once. V is TRBV25-1 and J is TRBJ2-3; 13 positions agree with TRBD2. Sequencing was done on a sample of blood. The TCR comes from a woman aged 40 to 50 with Graves' hyperthyroidism. The CDR3: CASSSGGLAGSTDTQYF. The CDR3 region has the DNA TGTGCCAGCAGTTCCGGGGGACTAGCGGGGAGCACAGATACGCAGTATTTT.